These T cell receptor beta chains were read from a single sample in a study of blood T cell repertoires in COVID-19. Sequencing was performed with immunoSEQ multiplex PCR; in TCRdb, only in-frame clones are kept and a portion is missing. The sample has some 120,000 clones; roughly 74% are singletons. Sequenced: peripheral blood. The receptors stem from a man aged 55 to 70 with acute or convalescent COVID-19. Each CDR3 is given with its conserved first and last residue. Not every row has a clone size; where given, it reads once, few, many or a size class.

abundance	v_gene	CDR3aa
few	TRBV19	CASSIVVSSGGKRETQYF
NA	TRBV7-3	CASSLNWENNEQFF
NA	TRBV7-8	CASSFGGASPRYNEQFF
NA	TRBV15	CATTRRGFNQPQHF
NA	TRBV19	CASSMDRGRDQPQHF
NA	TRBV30	CAWSDSGERTEAFF
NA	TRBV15	CATSPWDRMNTEAFF
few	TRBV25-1	CASRGTGANSPLHF
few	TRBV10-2	CASSATGFNQPQHF
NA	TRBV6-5	CASSYSTPNANYGYTF
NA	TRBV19	CASSRLAGGGNEQFF
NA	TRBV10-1	CASSEEGAGTDTQYF
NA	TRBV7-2	CASSTRESPSYEQYF
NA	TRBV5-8	CASNKGGTRTNYGYTF
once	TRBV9	CASSVDPTANYEQYF
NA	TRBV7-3	CASSLRRDSYNEQFF
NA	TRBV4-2	CASSQVDRTNEKLFF
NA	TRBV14	CASSQAPGHPNTEAFF
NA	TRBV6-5	CASRQSSYNEQFF
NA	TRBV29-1	CSVGQGRYGYTF
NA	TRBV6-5	CATDRDEKLFF
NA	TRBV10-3	CATTGQGNTEAFF
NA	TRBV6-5	CASRQTSGEKLFF
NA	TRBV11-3	CASSPRTGNTEAFF
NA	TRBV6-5	CASSVDRGRQAFF
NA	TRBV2	CASNGDSFSYEQYF
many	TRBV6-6	CATRQGDGYTF
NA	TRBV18	CASSPPGVYEQYF
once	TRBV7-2	CASSPRGTDTQYF
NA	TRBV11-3	CASLKGYGYTF
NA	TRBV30	CAWSVNRQGALARDAYEQYF
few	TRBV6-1	CASSEFRLDRSYEQYF
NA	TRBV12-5	CASGLASGGTSTDTQYF
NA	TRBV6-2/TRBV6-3	CASSSRTGQGGGYTF
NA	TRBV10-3	CATLGQPGLAGGNEQFF
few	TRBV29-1	CSAVPGWTTEAFF
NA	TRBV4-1	CASSQDPARVSSNTEAFF